A selection of T cell receptor beta chains follows, all from one sample in a study of T-cell reconstitution after alpha-beta-depleted transplantation in children. TCRdb recomputed calls from the PCR reads with MiXCR, one row per CDR3 protein. The sample holds about 980,000 distinct CDR3 sequences; roughly 29% are singletons and the top ten take under 30%. The sequenced sample was PBMCs, mostly from graft donor cells, obtained 360 days after TCRalphabeta/CD19-depleted stem cell transplant. These receptors all stem from a boy younger than two who had a stem cell transplant for SCID, so the T cells may come from the graft donor. The CDR3 runs from the conserved cysteine through the conserved F or W. Fields, in order: J gene, V gene, D gene, clone size, CDR3 DNA, CDR3 protein. D genes are given only for firm matches. Clone size is shown for a subset of rows, as once, few, many or a class of expanded clone.

j_gene: TRBJ2-7; v_gene: TRBV3-1; d_gene: .; abundance: .; CDR3nt: TGTGCCAGCAGCCAAGATCGAAAGGAGCAGTACTTC; CDR3aa: CASSQDRKEQYF
j_gene: TRBJ2-1; v_gene: TRBV5-6; d_gene: .; abundance: .; CDR3nt: TGTGCCAGCAGCTCTCGGCGGGGCCTCAGGGAGCAGTTCTTC; CDR3aa: CASSSRRGLREQFF
j_gene: TRBJ2-6; v_gene: TRBV2; d_gene: .; abundance: .; CDR3nt: TGTGCCAGCAGCTGGGGGACTGTAAATACTGGGGCCAACGTCCTGACTTTC; CDR3aa: CASSWGTVNTGANVLTF
j_gene: TRBJ2-1; v_gene: TRBV28; d_gene: .; abundance: .; CDR3nt: TGTGCCAGCAGTTTACCCCAACCCCACAATGAGCAGTTCTTC; CDR3aa: CASSLPQPHNEQFF
j_gene: TRBJ2-7; v_gene: TRBV6-1; d_gene: TRBD1; abundance: .; CDR3nt: TGTGCCAGCAGTGGAGGTGGGACAGGGAGTCACGAGCAGTACTTC; CDR3aa: CASSGGGTGSHEQYF
j_gene: TRBJ2-3; v_gene: TRBV10-3; d_gene: TRBD2; abundance: .; CDR3nt: TGTGCCATCAGAGAGGGACTAGCGGGAGATACGCAGTATTTT; CDR3aa: CAIREGLAGDTQYF
j_gene: TRBJ2-3; v_gene: TRBV4-3; d_gene: .; abundance: .; CDR3nt: TGCGCCAGCAGCCCCTATCCGAGAGGCACAGATACGCAGTATTTT; CDR3aa: CASSPYPRGTDTQYF
j_gene: TRBJ2-7; v_gene: TRBV28; d_gene: .; abundance: .; CDR3nt: TGTGCCAGCGCAATATCCGGGACCCCCCTCTCCGAGCAGTACTTC; CDR3aa: CASAISGTPLSEQYF
j_gene: TRBJ1-5; v_gene: TRBV14; d_gene: .; abundance: .; CDR3nt: TGTGCCAGCAGCCAACCCCTGTTGAAGGGACACAGCAATCAGCCCCAGCATTTT; CDR3aa: CASSQPLLKGHSNQPQHF
j_gene: TRBJ1-4; v_gene: TRBV9; d_gene: TRBD1; abundance: .; CDR3nt: TGTGCCAGCAGCCCACGGACAGGTACCTCAACTAATGAAAAACTGTTTTTT; CDR3aa: CASSPRTGTSTNEKLFF
j_gene: TRBJ2-1; v_gene: TRBV12-3/TRBV12-4; d_gene: .; abundance: .; CDR3nt: TGTGCCAGCAGCAGACCCACCCATGAGCAGTTCTTC; CDR3aa: CASSRPTHEQFF
j_gene: TRBJ1-2; v_gene: TRBV20-1; d_gene: .; abundance: .; CDR3nt: TGCAGTGCTAGAAATTGGGACGGCCAATATGGCTACACCTTC; CDR3aa: CSARNWDGQYGYTF
j_gene: TRBJ1-1; v_gene: TRBV20-1; d_gene: TRBD1; abundance: .; CDR3nt: TGCAGTGCTACGGACAGGGGAATGAACACTGAAGCTTTCTTT; CDR3aa: CSATDRGMNTEAFF
j_gene: TRBJ2-5; v_gene: TRBV7-3; d_gene: .; abundance: .; CDR3nt: TGTGCCAGCAGCCTGAGAGGACGGATTCAAGAGACCCAGTACTTC; CDR3aa: CASSLRGRIQETQYF
j_gene: TRBJ2-5; v_gene: TRBV5-1; d_gene: .; abundance: few; CDR3nt: TGCGCCAGCAGCTGGGTCGGGCGCCTTCAAGAGACCCAGTACTTC; CDR3aa: CASSWVGRLQETQYF
j_gene: TRBJ2-5; v_gene: TRBV7-9; d_gene: .; abundance: .; CDR3nt: TGTGCCAGCAGCTTAGAGTTTACCCGACAAGAGACCCAGTACTTC; CDR3aa: CASSLEFTRQETQYF
j_gene: TRBJ2-3; v_gene: TRBV9; d_gene: TRBD1; abundance: .; CDR3nt: TGTGCCAGCAGCGCCAGACAGGGCCCAAGCACAGATACGCAGTATTTT; CDR3aa: CASSARQGPSTDTQYF
j_gene: TRBJ2-1; v_gene: TRBV20-1; d_gene: .; abundance: once; CDR3nt: TGCAGTGCTCCAACGCTAGCATCTTACAATGAGCAGTTCTTC; CDR3aa: CSAPTLASYNEQFF
j_gene: TRBJ1-6; v_gene: TRBV20-1; d_gene: TRBD1; abundance: few; CDR3nt: TGCAGTGCTAGTAGGTCCGGACAGGGTGATTCACCCCTCCACTTT; CDR3aa: CSASRSGQGDSPLHF
j_gene: TRBJ2-7; v_gene: TRBV20-1; d_gene: TRBD2; abundance: .; CDR3nt: TGCAGTGCTAGAGTGGCGGGGGTGACAACCTACGAGCAGTACTTC; CDR3aa: CSARVAGVTTYEQYF
j_gene: TRBJ1-1; v_gene: TRBV28; d_gene: .; abundance: .; CDR3nt: TGTGCCAGCAGCTACACAGGGTTGAGGACTGAAGCTTTCTTT; CDR3aa: CASSYTGLRTEAFF
j_gene: TRBJ2-1; v_gene: TRBV15; d_gene: .; abundance: few; CDR3nt: TGTGCCACCAGCACCCAAAGGGTACACAATGAGCAGTTCTTC; CDR3aa: CATSTQRVHNEQFF
j_gene: TRBJ2-3; v_gene: TRBV10-1; d_gene: TRBD1; abundance: .; CDR3nt: TGCGCCAGCAGTACCCAGCACAGGGGAGGCACAGATACGCAGTATTTT; CDR3aa: CASSTQHRGGTDTQYF
j_gene: TRBJ2-2; v_gene: TRBV27; d_gene: .; abundance: .; CDR3nt: TGTGCCAGCAGTTTAAGTAGCGTGGCGAACACCGGGGAGCTGTTTTTT; CDR3aa: CASSLSSVANTGELFF
j_gene: TRBJ2-3; v_gene: TRBV2; d_gene: TRBD1; abundance: .; CDR3nt: TGTGCCAGCAGTGTCGGACAGGGACCAGATACGCAGTATTTT; CDR3aa: CASSVGQGPDTQYF
j_gene: TRBJ2-5; v_gene: TRBV4-1; d_gene: TRBD2; abundance: few; CDR3nt: TGCGCCAGCAGCCAAGATCGGCTAGCGGGGGGTGAGACCCAGTACTTC; CDR3aa: CASSQDRLAGGETQYF
j_gene: TRBJ2-2; v_gene: TRBV27; d_gene: TRBD2; abundance: .; CDR3nt: TGTGCCAGCAGTTGGGGACTAGACAGGAACACCGGGGAGCTGTTTTTT; CDR3aa: CASSWGLDRNTGELFF
j_gene: TRBJ1-1; v_gene: TRBV15; d_gene: .; abundance: few; CDR3nt: TGTGCCACCAGCAGACTCGAAACCGGGACAAAAGCTTTCTTT; CDR3aa: CATSRLETGTKAFF
j_gene: TRBJ2-5; v_gene: TRBV29-1; d_gene: TRBD2; abundance: few; CDR3nt: TGCAGCGTTGCCTTAGCGGGGATCGAAGAGACCCAGTACTTC; CDR3aa: CSVALAGIEETQYF
j_gene: TRBJ2-4; v_gene: TRBV4-3; d_gene: .; abundance: few; CDR3nt: TGCGCCAGCAGCCAAGACGGGGGAAACATTCAGTACTTC; CDR3aa: CASSQDGGNIQYF
j_gene: TRBJ1-4; v_gene: TRBV15; d_gene: TRBD1; abundance: .; CDR3nt: TGTGCCACCAAGGACAGGGGAACTAATGAAAAACTGTTTTTT; CDR3aa: CATKDRGTNEKLFF
j_gene: TRBJ2-1; v_gene: TRBV3-1; d_gene: .; abundance: few; CDR3nt: TGTGCCAGCAGCCCCATAGGGGAGAATGAGCAGTTCTTC; CDR3aa: CASSPIGENEQFF
j_gene: TRBJ1-1; v_gene: TRBV20-1; d_gene: .; abundance: few; CDR3nt: TGCAGTGCTAGCCGGGTCAGGATGGATACTGAAGCTTTCTTT; CDR3aa: CSASRVRMDTEAFF
j_gene: TRBJ1-1; v_gene: TRBV7-9; d_gene: .; abundance: few; CDR3nt: TGTGCCAGCAGCTTAGGGGCGGTCAGGCCGATGAACACTGAAGCTTTCTTT; CDR3aa: CASSLGAVRPMNTEAFF
j_gene: TRBJ2-3; v_gene: TRBV9; d_gene: TRBD1; abundance: .; CDR3nt: TGTGCCAGCAGCGTCCGGGACAGGGACACAGATACGCAGTATTTT; CDR3aa: CASSVRDRDTDTQYF
j_gene: TRBJ2-2; v_gene: TRBV5-6; d_gene: .; abundance: .; CDR3nt: TGTGCCAGCAGCTTGAACAGGTTTTTTTTCACCGGGGAGCTGTTTTTT; CDR3aa: CASSLNRFFFTGELFF
j_gene: TRBJ2-3; v_gene: TRBV9; d_gene: .; abundance: .; CDR3nt: TGTGCCAGCAGCCCCTACACAGGGTTCTCTAGCACAGATACGCAGTATTTT; CDR3aa: CASSPYTGFSSTDTQYF
j_gene: TRBJ2-5; v_gene: TRBV7-7; d_gene: TRBD2; abundance: few; CDR3nt: TGTGCCAGCAGCTCACCGACTAGCGGGGGGTTAAACCAAGAGACCCAGTACTTC; CDR3aa: CASSSPTSGGLNQETQYF
j_gene: TRBJ2-5; v_gene: TRBV20-1; d_gene: .; abundance: few; CDR3nt: TGCAGTGCTCAGGTTCCAGCGGAGCCCAAAGAGACCCAGTACTTC; CDR3aa: CSAQVPAEPKETQYF
j_gene: TRBJ1-5; v_gene: TRBV20-1; d_gene: .; abundance: many; CDR3nt: TGCAGTGCTAGAGCTCCGGGAAATCAGCCCCAGCATTTT; CDR3aa: CSARAPGNQPQHF
j_gene: TRBJ2-3; v_gene: TRBV29-1; d_gene: .; abundance: .; CDR3nt: TGCAGCACACCCCTTATGGTATGGGGAGGAGATACGCAGTATTTT; CDR3aa: CSTPLMVWGGDTQYF
j_gene: TRBJ2-3; v_gene: TRBV7-9; d_gene: TRBD2; abundance: .; CDR3nt: TGTGCCAGCACCCGGGGACTAGCTCCGACAGATACGCAGTATTTT; CDR3aa: CASTRGLAPTDTQYF
j_gene: TRBJ1-2; v_gene: TRBV29-1; d_gene: .; abundance: .; CDR3nt: TGCAGCGTTTTCGGAGGGAACTATGGCTACACCTTC; CDR3aa: CSVFGGNYGYTF
j_gene: TRBJ1-1; v_gene: TRBV6-1; d_gene: .; abundance: .; CDR3nt: TGTGCCAGCCGCAAGCAGACAGGATTGAACACTGAAGCTTTCTTT; CDR3aa: CASRKQTGLNTEAFF
j_gene: TRBJ2-3; v_gene: TRBV6-5; d_gene: .; abundance: .; CDR3nt: TGTGCCAGCAGTTCCTACGACAAGAACACAGATACGCAGTATTTT; CDR3aa: CASSSYDKNTDTQYF
j_gene: TRBJ1-1; v_gene: TRBV4-1; d_gene: .; abundance: few; CDR3nt: TGCGCCAGCAGCCAAGATGGAGCAACACAGGGACCGAACACTGAAGCTTTCTTT; CDR3aa: CASSQDGATQGPNTEAFF
j_gene: TRBJ1-1; v_gene: TRBV5-6; d_gene: .; abundance: .; CDR3nt: TGTGCCAGCAGCTTACTCGGAGTCGGCCACCAAGGGGGTGAAGCTTTCTTT; CDR3aa: CASSLLGVGHQGGEAFF
j_gene: TRBJ2-1; v_gene: TRBV4-2; d_gene: TRBD2; abundance: .; CDR3nt: TGTGCCAGCAGCCAAGTGGCGGGGGGGCTGTACAATGAGCAGTTCTTC; CDR3aa: CASSQVAGGLYNEQFF
j_gene: TRBJ2-5; v_gene: TRBV29-1; d_gene: .; abundance: few; CDR3nt: TGCAGCGTTGATACAGGTCCGGAGACCCAGTACTTC; CDR3aa: CSVDTGPETQYF
j_gene: TRBJ1-1; v_gene: TRBV6-5; d_gene: .; abundance: .; CDR3nt: TGTGCCAGCAGTTCCCGGACAGCAAAAGGGACTGAAGCTTTCTTT; CDR3aa: CASSSRTAKGTEAFF
j_gene: TRBJ2-1; v_gene: TRBV5-1; d_gene: .; abundance: .; CDR3nt: TGCGCCAGCAGCTTTGGCCAGGCGATTGAGCAGTTCTTC; CDR3aa: CASSFGQAIEQFF
j_gene: TRBJ2-7; v_gene: TRBV3-1; d_gene: .; abundance: .; CDR3nt: TGTGCCAGCAGCCAACTACTGAACGAGCAGTACTTC; CDR3aa: CASSQLLNEQYF
j_gene: TRBJ2-3; v_gene: TRBV20-1; d_gene: TRBD2; abundance: few; CDR3nt: TGCAGTGTGACTAGCAAGGGTAGAACAGATACGCAGTATTTT; CDR3aa: CSVTSKGRTDTQYF
j_gene: TRBJ1-4; v_gene: TRBV20-1; d_gene: TRBD1; abundance: .; CDR3nt: TGCAGTGCTAGCGTACCGACAGGGGGGGTTTTGTCGGAAAAACTGTTTTTT; CDR3aa: CSASVPTGGVLSEKLFF
j_gene: TRBJ1-2; v_gene: TRBV9; d_gene: .; abundance: .; CDR3nt: TGTGCCAGCAGCCCCGAGGGGGGTAACTATGGCTACACCTTC; CDR3aa: CASSPEGGNYGYTF
j_gene: TRBJ1-4; v_gene: TRBV12-3/TRBV12-4; d_gene: .; abundance: .; CDR3nt: TGTGCCAGCAGCCCTTCGAGATATAATGAAAAACTGTTTTTT; CDR3aa: CASSPSRYNEKLFF
j_gene: TRBJ2-1; v_gene: TRBV11-1; d_gene: .; abundance: few; CDR3nt: TGTGCCAGCAGCCCCCCCGGAGGCCCCTGGGCGTTCCATGAGCAGTTCTTC; CDR3aa: CASSPPGGPWAFHEQFF
j_gene: TRBJ2-6; v_gene: TRBV5-1; d_gene: .; abundance: .; CDR3nt: TGCGCCAGCAGCTTCGTCGCAGCCTCTGGGGCCAACGTCCTGACTTTC; CDR3aa: CASSFVAASGANVLTF
j_gene: TRBJ2-1; v_gene: TRBV3-1; d_gene: .; abundance: .; CDR3nt: TGTGCCAGCAGCCAAGATACGGCAGGGAAGTTCTTC; CDR3aa: CASSQDTAGKFF
j_gene: TRBJ2-1; v_gene: TRBV19; d_gene: .; abundance: .; CDR3nt: TGTGCCAGTAGCGAATTAAGGGACGGAGGGAATGAGCAGTTCTTC; CDR3aa: CASSELRDGGNEQFF